Sequencing of this TCR beta chain was carried out in a study of T cell responses to AZD1222 COVID-19 vaccine. Germline V CDR1 and CDR2: MNHEY, SVGAGI. The CDR3 covers 14 residues. The V segment lost 6 bases and the J segment 6 bases; nucleotides outside the gene matches: 3. The study's findings and limits: Across the whole spike, CD4 TCRs peaked at regions 160-218 and 743-854.

On this clone: Its specificity is not known.

Measured with immunoSEQ multiplex PCR; TCRdb has only the in-frame clones, and not every one. Found here are roughly 77,000 clones, over 75% of them singletons; the top ten hold roughly 5.1%. This receptor was identified in an adult in good health. The sequencing used peripheral blood, collected on day 0 of MenACWY control vaccination. The V and J genes are TRBV6-5 and TRBJ1-6; TRBD1 matches 9 bases. This CDR3 is CASRWDRVNSPLHF. Here the CDR3 DNA reads TGTGCCAGCAGATGGGACAGGGTTAATTCACCCCTCCACTTT.